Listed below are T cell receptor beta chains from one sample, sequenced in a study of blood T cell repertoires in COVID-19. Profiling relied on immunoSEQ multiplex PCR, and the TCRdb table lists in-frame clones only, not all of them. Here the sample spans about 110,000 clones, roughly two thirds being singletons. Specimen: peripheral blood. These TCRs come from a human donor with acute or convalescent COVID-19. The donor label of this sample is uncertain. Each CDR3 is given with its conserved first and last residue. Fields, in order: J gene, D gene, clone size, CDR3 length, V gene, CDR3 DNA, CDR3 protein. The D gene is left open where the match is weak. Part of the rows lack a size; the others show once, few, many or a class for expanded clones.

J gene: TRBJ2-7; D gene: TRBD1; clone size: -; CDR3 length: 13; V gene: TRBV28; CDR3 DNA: TGTGCCAGCAGTGTGGCAGGGGGCGACGAGCAGTACTTC; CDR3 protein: CASSVAGGDEQYF
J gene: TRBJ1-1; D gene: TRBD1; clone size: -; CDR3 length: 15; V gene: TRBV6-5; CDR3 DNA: TGTGCCAGCAGTCCCTGGACAGGAGACAACACTGAAGCTTTCTTT; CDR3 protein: CASSPWTGDNTEAFF
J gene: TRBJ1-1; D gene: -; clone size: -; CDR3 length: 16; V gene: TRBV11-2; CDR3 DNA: TGTGCCAGCAGCTCGGAGGTCGGACGGATGAACACTGAAGCTTTCTTT; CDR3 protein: CASSSEVGRMNTEAFF
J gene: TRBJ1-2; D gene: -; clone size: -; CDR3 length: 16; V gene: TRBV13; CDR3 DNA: TGTGCCAGCAGCTTAAAGTATCACAGGGATAACTATGGCTACACCTTC; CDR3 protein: CASSLKYHRDNYGYTF
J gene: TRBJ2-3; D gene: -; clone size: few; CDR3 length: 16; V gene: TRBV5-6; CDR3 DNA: TGTGCCAGCAGCTTGATGGGGCAGGGATTAGGAGATACGCAGTATTTT; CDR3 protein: CASSLMGQGLGDTQYF
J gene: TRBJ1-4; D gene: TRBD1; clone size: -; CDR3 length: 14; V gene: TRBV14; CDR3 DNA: TGTGCCAGCAGCCCGACAGGGGGTTATGAAAAACTGTTTTTT; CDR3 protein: CASSPTGGYEKLFF
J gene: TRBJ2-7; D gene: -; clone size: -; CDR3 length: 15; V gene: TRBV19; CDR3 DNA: TGTGCCAGTAGTCCAACCGGGAGCCAAACCTACGAGCAGTACTTC; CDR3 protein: CASSPTGSQTYEQYF
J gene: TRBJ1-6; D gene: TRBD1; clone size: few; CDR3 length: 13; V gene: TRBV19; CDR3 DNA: TGTGCCAGTAGTCCTGACAGGGTGTCACCCCTCCACTTT; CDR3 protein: CASSPDRVSPLHF
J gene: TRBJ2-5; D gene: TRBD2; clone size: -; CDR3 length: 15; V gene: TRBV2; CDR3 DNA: TGTGCCAGCAGTGCCCAGCGGGGGGGCTTAGAGACCCAGTACTTC; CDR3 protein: CASSAQRGGLETQYF
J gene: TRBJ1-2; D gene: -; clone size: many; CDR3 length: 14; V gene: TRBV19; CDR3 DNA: TGTGCCAGTAGTATTCTGGGGCGGTCACCTGGCTACACCTTC; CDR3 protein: CASSILGRSPGYTF
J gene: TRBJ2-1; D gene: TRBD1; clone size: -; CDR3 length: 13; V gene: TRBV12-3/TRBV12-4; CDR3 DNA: TGTGCCAGCACTCGGACAGGCTACAATGAGCAGTTCTTC; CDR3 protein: CASTRTGYNEQFF
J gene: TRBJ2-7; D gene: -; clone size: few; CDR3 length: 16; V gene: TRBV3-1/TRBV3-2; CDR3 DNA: TGTGCCAGCAGCTCCCCCTGGCGCGGGACAGTCCAGGAGCAGTACTTC; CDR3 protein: CASSSPWRGTVQEQYF
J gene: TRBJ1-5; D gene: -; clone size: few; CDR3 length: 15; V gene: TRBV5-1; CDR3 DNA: TGCGCCAGCAGCTTGGCCGGCAGGGTCGATCAGCCCCAGCATTTT; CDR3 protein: CASSLAGRVDQPQHF
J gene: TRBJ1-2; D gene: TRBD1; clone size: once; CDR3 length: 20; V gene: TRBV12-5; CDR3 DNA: TGTGCTAGTGGTTTGGTAATCCTATCAGGGGACAGGGAAAAGGACTATGGCTACACCTTC; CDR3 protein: CASGLVILSGDREKDYGYTF
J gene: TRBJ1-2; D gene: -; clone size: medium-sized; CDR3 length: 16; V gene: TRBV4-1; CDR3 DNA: TGCGCCAGCAGCCAAGACACCCCGCGGCCCTATTCGGGCTACACCTTC; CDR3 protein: CASSQDTPRPYSGYTF
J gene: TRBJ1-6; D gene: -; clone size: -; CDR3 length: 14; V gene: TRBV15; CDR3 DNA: TGTGCCCACTCGGGGAGCTCCTATAATTCACCCCTCCACTTT; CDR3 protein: CAHSGSSYNSPLHF
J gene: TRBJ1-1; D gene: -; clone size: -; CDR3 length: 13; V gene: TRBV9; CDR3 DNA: TGTGCCAGCAGCGAGACAGGACGCACTGAAGCTTTCTTT; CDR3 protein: CASSETGRTEAFF
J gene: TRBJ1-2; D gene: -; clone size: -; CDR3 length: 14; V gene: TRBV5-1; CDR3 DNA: TGCGCCAGCAGCTTGGCAGACCGATTCGGGTCTTGGACCTTC; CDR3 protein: CASSLADRFGSWTF
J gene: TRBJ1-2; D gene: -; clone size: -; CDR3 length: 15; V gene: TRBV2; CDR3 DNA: TGTGCCAGCAGTGAAGAGAGGGAAGAGAACTATGGCTACACCTTC; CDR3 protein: CASSEEREENYGYTF
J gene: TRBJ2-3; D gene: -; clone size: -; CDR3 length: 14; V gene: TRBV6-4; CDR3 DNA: TGTGCCAGCAGTGCCGGTAGCAGCACAGATACGCAGTATTTT; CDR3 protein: CASSAGSSTDTQYF
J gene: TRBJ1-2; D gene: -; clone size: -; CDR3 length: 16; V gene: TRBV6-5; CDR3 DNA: TGTGCCAGCAGTTACTCCCACGCAGGGGCCAACTATGGCTACACCTTC; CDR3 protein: CASSYSHAGANYGYTF
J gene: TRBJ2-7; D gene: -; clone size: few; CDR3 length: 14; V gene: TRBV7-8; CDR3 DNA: TGTGCCAGCAGCTTATTTGTACAGAATTACGAGCAGTACTTC; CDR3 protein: CASSLFVQNYEQYF
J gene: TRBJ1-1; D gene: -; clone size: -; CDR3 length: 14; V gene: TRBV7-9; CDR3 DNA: TGTGCCAGCAGCTTAAGTCGGTATCCGGTTGAAGCTTTCTTT; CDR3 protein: CASSLSRYPVEAFF
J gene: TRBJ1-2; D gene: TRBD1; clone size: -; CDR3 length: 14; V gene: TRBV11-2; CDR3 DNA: TGTGCCAGCAGCCCACTGACAGGGAGGAATGGCTACACCTTC; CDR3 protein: CASSPLTGRNGYTF
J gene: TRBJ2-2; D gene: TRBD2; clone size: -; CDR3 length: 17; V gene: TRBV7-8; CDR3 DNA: TGTGCCAGCAGCCCCCGAAGGACTAGCGGGGGCACCGGGGAGCTGTTTTTT; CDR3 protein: CASSPRRTSGGTGELFF
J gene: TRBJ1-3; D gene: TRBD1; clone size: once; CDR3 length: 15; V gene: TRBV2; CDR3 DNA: TGTGCCAGCATTGGCGGACAGGGAGCTGGAAACACCATATATTTT; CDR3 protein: CASIGGQGAGNTIYF
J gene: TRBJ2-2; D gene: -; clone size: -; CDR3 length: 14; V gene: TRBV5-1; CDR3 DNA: TGCGCCAGCAGCTTTCAGGGAAACACCGGGGAGCTGTTTTTT; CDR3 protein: CASSFQGNTGELFF
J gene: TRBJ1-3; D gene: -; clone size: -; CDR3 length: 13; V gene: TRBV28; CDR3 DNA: TGTGCCAGCAGTATAATCTCTGGAAACACCATATATTTT; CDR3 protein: CASSIISGNTIYF
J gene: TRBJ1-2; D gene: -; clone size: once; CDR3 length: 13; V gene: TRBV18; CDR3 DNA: TGTGCCAGCTCACCTCCCTCGAACTATGGCTACACCTTC; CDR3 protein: CASSPPSNYGYTF
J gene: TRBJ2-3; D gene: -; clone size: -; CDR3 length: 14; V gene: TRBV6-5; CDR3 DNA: TGTGCCAGCAGGGCGGGCCGTAGCACAGATACGCAGTATTTT; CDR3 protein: CASRAGRSTDTQYF
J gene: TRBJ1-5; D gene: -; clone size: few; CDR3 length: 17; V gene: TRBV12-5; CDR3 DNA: TGTGCTAGTGGTTCCAACTGGGAGGTTCAAAGGGGACAGCCCCAGCATTTT; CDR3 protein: CASGSNWEVQRGQPQHF
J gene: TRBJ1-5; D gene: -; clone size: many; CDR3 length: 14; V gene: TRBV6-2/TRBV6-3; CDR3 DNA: TGTGCCAGCAGTTACTCTACAGGGAAACAGCCCCAGCATTTT; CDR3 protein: CASSYSTGKQPQHF
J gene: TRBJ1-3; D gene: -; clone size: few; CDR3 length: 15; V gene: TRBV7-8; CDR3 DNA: TGTGCCAGCAGCTTATTCACTAGCTCTGGAAACACCATATATTTT; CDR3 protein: CASSLFTSSGNTIYF
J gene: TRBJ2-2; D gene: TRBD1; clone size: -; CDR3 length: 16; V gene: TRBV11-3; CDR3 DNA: TGTGCCAGCAGCTTAATGACAGGGTGGAACACCGGGGAGCTGTTTTTT; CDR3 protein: CASSLMTGWNTGELFF
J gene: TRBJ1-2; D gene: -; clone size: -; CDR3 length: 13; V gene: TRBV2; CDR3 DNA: TGTGCCAGCAGTGAAAGGGCAGGGGATGGCTACACCTTC; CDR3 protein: CASSERAGDGYTF
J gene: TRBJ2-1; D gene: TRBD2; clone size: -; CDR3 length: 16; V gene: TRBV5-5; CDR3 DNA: TGTGCCAGCAGCGGCGGGGGGTCGAGCTCCTACAATGAGCAGTTCTTC; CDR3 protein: CASSGGGSSSYNEQFF
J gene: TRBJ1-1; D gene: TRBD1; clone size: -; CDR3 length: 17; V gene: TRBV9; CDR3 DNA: TGTGCCAGCAGCGGCCCCGGGACAGGGGATGGGAGAACTGAAGCTTTCTTT; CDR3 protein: CASSGPGTGDGRTEAFF
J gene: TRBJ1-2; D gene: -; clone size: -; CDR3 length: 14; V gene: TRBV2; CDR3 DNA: TGTGCCAGCAGGACCCTGCTGACAGGAATTAGCTACACCTTC; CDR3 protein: CASRTLLTGISYTF
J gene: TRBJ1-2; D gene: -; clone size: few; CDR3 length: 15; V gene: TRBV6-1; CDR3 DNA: TGTGCCAGCAGTGAAGGCTTCCCCAGGGCCTATGGCTACACCTTC; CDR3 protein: CASSEGFPRAYGYTF
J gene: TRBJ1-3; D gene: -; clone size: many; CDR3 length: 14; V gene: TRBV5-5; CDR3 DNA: TGTGCCAGCAGCTCTAGGACACCTGGAAACACCATATATTTT; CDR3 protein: CASSSRTPGNTIYF
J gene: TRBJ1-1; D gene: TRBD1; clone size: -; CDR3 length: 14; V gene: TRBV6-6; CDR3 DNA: TGTGCCAGCAACGGACAGGGGGCAAACACTGAAGCTTTCTTT; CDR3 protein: CASNGQGANTEAFF